Each of the 13 T cell receptor beta chains below was sequenced from the same sample in a study of blood T cell repertoires in COVID-19. TCRdb keeps only in-frame clones here, not all; method: immunoSEQ multiplex PCR. The sample has 50,000 or so clones; just over 85% are singletons. The specimen sequenced was peripheral blood. The receptors derive from a man in his 70s with acute or convalescent COVID-19.

The rearrangement links TRBV7-8 to TRBJ2-2; 10 nucleotides align to TRBD1. This CDR3 contains 16 residues. Germline V gives CDR1 SGHVS, CDR2 FQNEAQ. Losses at the gene ends were 3 bases for V and 5 bases for J; bases not matched to a gene: 6. The CDR3 DNA reads TGTGCCAGCAGCTTCCTTCGGACAGGGGGAACCGGGGAGCTGTTTTTT. Translated: CASSFLRTGGTGELFF.

A single count supports this clone. The rearrangement uses TRBV6-1 and TRBJ2-1; D is uncertain. The germline V and J ends were trimmed by 0 bases and 4 bases, with 13 bases remaining between them. Germline V lookup: CDR1 MNHNS, CDR2 SASEGT. The CDR3 runs 16 residues. The CDR3 loop reads CASSEAAAPPYNEQFF. CDR3 nucleotide sequence: TGTGCCAGCAGTGAAGCGGCGGCTCCCCCTTACAATGAGCAGTTCTTC.

In this sample, this clone turned up once. J is TRBJ1-2 and V is TRBV5-6; the match to TRBD1 covers 7 bases. The length of the CDR3 is 13 residues. Trimming cost V 4 bases and J 4 bases; bases outside gene matches: 4. The germline V gene has CDR1 SGHDT and CDR2 YYEEEE. The CDR3 DNA is TGTGCCAGCAGCGTGGACAGGACCTATGGCTACACCTTC. Protein sequence: CASSVDRTYGYTF.

The V gene is TRBV7-9, the J gene TRBJ1-5, with a tentative D call TRBD1 (6 bases). Trimming removed 7 bases at V and 4 bases at J, with 14 bases between. Per germline, CDR1 SEHNR and CDR2 FQNEAQ (reference sequence). The CDR3 has 14 residues. CDR3 loop: CASTTGQPNQPQHF. Written as DNA, the CDR3 is TGTGCCAGCACCACCGGACAGCCTAATCAGCCCCAGCATTTT.

The rearrangement joins TRBV11-3 to TRBJ2-5; TRBD2 matches 9 bases. After removal of 1 base from V and 2 bases from J, the junction contained 2 bases not matched to a gene. Germline V gene lookup returns CDR1 SGHNT and CDR2 YENEEA. The CDR3 has 15 amino acids. In nucleotides, the CDR3 is TGTGCCAGCAGCTTAGGACTAGCGGAGCAAGAGACCCAGTACTTC. As protein: CASSLGLAEQETQYF.

The CDR3 loop reads CASSPTGYGYTF. CDR3 DNA sequence: TGTGCCAGCAGCCCGACCGGGTATGGCTACACCTTC. The chain uses TRBV7-3 and TRBJ1-2; D is unresolved. This CDR3 contains 12 residues. Trimming took off 5 bases at V and 5 bases at J, with 9 bases between the two ends. Germline-derived CDR1 and CDR2 are SGHTA and FQGTGA.

This clone was counted a few times. The rearrangement joins TRBV28 to TRBJ1-1; D ambiguous. The CDR3 loop spans 11 amino acids. V lost 4 bases to trimming and J lost 5 bases, with 5 bases between them. Germline CDR1 and CDR2: MDHEN and SYDVKM. CDR3 DNA: TGTGCCAGCAGTTCGGTGACTGAAGCTTTCTTT. Encoded protein: CASSSVTEAFF.

The chain joins TRBV24-1 to TRBJ2-7, with unresolved D. There are 14 residues in the CDR3. Per germline, CDR1 KGHDR and CDR2 SFDVKD. Trimming took off 1 base at V and 2 bases at J, with 8 bases between the two ends. The CDR3 DNA is TGTGCCACCAGTGATTTTGGCGGAACCTACGAGCAGTACGTC. Its translation: CATSDFGGTYEQYV.

V gene TRBV2 combines with J gene TRBJ1-6, with 9 positions matching TRBD1. The trim removed 5 bases at V and 4 bases at J, leaving 6 bases unmatched. The length of the CDR3 is 16 residues. Germline values: CDR1 SNHLY, CDR2 FYNNEI. The DNA for the CDR3 is TGTGCCAGCAGTTTAACGGGACAGGGATATAATTCACCCCTCCACTTT. It encodes CASSLTGQGYNSPLHF.

The genes are TRBV28 and TRBJ2-7, with 9 nucleotides matching TRBD1. Germline V gene data show CDR1 as MDHEN and CDR2 as SYDVKM. The CDR3 covers 16 residues. Unmatched junction bases numbered 8, after V lost 5 bases and J lost 0 bases. CDR3 sequence reads: CASSPLDRGPSYEQYV. The CDR3 DNA is TGTGCCAGCAGTCCCCTGGACAGGGGCCCCTCCTACGAGCAGTACGTC.

The chain uses TRBV5-6 and TRBJ2-1; possibly TRBD1 for D (5 bases). CDR1 and CDR2 (germline): SGHDT, YYEEEE. The V gene lost 4 bases and the J gene lost 8 bases, with 19 bases spanning the gap. This CDR3 is built from 15 residues. The CDR3 DNA sequence: TGTGCCAGCAGCCAACGGCAGGGCTTGGGCTATGAGCAGTTCTTC. Amino acid sequence: CASSQRQGLGYEQFF.

This clone has just one count. The rearrangement uses TRBV6-6 and TRBJ2-1; 10 bases line up with TRBD2. The germline V gene has CDR1 MNHNY and CDR2 SVGAGI (reference sequence). V lost 5 bases, J lost 10 bases, and 8 bases stayed unmatched. The CDR3 loop spans 14 amino acids. CDR3 sequence reads: CASSLSGGTKEQFF. The CDR3 bases are TGTGCCAGCAGTCTTAGCGGGGGGACCAAAGAGCAGTTCTTC.

The chain carries TRBV5-6 and TRBJ2-1, with a weak D call TRBD2 (6 bases). The CDR3 runs to 16 residues. Germline-derived CDR1 and CDR2 are SGHDT and YYEEEE. V was pared by 3 bases and J by 0 bases, with 13 bases between. The CDR3 reads CASSSLAESSYNEQFF. The CDR3 DNA reads TGTGCCAGCAGCTCCTTAGCGGAAAGCTCCTACAATGAGCAGTTCTTC.